This is a list of T cell receptor beta chains from one sample in a study of cytotoxic CD8 clonotypes in ibrutinib-treated CLL. Profiling relied on immunoSEQ multiplex PCR, and the TCRdb table lists in-frame clones only, not all of them. The sample lists more than 200,000 clones; roughly 70% were seen once. The source was PBMCs, collected after 24 months of ibrutinib treatment. These receptors came from a human donor with chronic lymphocytic leukemia. Each CDR3 is given with its conserved first and last residue. Fields, in order: V gene, clone size, J gene, CDR3 protein. The listing skips clone size in some rows; elsewhere it reads once, few, many or a size class.

>TRBV28|NA|TRBJ1-1
CASTVRAEAFF
>TRBV30|NA|TRBJ2-2
CAWRGSGRTGELFF
>TRBV29-1|NA|TRBJ1-1
CSVEQVGDAEAFF
>TRBV30|NA|TRBJ1-5
CAWSYGQGPQPQHF
>TRBV6-4|once|TRBJ2-7
CASSVSYEQYF
>TRBV9|NA|TRBJ2-3
CASSVGTDTQYF
>TRBV30|NA|TRBJ2-5
CAWSRDRGSETQYF
>TRBV18|NA|TRBJ2-7
CASSPATSGEQYF
>TRBV4-3|NA|TRBJ2-1
CASGRTSGINEQFF
>TRBV5-8|NA|TRBJ2-3
CASSVRHASETTDTQYF
>TRBV6-6|NA|TRBJ2-5
CASSRRGTSPQTQYF
>TRBV7-9|NA|TRBJ2-7
CASSPNPESYEQYF
>TRBV9|once|TRBJ2-5
CASSHKGSGGDQETQYF
>TRBV6-5|NA|TRBJ2-5
CASSYLDGAETQYF
>TRBV15|once|TRBJ2-5
CATSRGLAGETQYF
>TRBV7-2|NA|TRBJ2-7
CASSLLDGYEQYF